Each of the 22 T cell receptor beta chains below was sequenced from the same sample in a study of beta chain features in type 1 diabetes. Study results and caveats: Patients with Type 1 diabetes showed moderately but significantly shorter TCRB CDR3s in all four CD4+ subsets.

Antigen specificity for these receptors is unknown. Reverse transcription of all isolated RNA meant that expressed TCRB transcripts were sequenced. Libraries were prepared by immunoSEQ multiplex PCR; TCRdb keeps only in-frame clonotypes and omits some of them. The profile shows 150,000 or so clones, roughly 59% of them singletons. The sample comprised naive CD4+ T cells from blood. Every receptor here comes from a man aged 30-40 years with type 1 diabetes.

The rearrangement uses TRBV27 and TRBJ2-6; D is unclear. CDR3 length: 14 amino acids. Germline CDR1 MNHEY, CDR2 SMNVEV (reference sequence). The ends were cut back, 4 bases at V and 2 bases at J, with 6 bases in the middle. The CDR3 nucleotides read TGTGCCAGCAGTTCCGCGACTGGGGCCAACGTCCTGACTTTC. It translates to CASSSATGANVLTF.

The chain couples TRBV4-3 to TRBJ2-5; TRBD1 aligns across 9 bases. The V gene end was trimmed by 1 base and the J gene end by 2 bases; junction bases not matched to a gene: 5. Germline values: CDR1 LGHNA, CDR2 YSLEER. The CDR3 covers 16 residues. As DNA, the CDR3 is TGCGCCAGCAGCCAAGCTCTGGGACAGGGACAAGAGACCCAGTACTTC. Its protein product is CASSQALGQGQETQYF.

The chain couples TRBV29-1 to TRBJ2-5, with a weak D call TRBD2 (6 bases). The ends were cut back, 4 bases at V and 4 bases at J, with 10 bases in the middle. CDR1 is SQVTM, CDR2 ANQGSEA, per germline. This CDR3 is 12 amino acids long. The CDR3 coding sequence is TGCAGCGTTGCACCGGGACTAGAGACCCAGTACTTC. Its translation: CSVAPGLETQYF. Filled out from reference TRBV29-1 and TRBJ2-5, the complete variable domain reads SAVISQKPSRDICQRGTSLTIQCQVDSQVTMMFWYRQQPGQSLTLIATANQGSEATYESGFVIDKFPISRPNLTFSTLTVSNMSPEDSSIYLCSVAPGLETQYFGPGTRLLVL.

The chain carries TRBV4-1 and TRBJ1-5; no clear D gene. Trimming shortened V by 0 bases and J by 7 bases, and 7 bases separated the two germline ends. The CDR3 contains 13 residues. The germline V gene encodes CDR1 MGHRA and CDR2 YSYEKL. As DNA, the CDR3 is TGCGCCAGCAGCCAAGACCCGAGGCAGCCCCAGCATTTT. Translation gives CASSQDPRQPQHF.

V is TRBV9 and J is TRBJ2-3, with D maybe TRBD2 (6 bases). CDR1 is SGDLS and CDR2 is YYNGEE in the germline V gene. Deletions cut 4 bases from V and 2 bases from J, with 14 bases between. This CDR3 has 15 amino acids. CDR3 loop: CASSPGRGATDTQYF. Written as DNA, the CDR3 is TGTGCCAGCAGCCCCGGGCGGGGAGCCACAGATACGCAGTATTTT.

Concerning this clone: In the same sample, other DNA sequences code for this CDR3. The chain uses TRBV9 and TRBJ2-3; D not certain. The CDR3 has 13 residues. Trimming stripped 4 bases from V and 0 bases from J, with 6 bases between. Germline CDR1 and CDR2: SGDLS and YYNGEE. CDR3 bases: TGTGCCAGCAGCTCGGCTAGCACAGATACGCAGTATTTT. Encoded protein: CASSSASTDTQYF.

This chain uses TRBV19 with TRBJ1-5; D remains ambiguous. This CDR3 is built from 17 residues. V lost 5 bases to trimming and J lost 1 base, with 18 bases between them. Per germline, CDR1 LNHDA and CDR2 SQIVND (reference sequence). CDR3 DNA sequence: TGTGCCAGTAGTCCAATCCCCTTGGGTGGGAGCAATCAGCCCCAGCATTTT. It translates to CASSPIPLGGSNQPQHF.

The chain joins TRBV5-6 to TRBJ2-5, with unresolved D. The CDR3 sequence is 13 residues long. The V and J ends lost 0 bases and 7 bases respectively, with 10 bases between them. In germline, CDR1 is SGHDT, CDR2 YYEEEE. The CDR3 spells CASSLDSFGTQYF. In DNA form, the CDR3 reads TGTGCCAGCAGCTTGGACTCCTTTGGGACCCAGTACTTC.

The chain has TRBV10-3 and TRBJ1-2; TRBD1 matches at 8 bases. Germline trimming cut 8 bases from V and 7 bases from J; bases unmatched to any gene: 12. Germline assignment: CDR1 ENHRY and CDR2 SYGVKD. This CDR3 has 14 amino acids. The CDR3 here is CAIGTTGENSGYTF. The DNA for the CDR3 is TGTGCCATCGGTACGACAGGGGAGAATTCTGGCTACACCTTC.

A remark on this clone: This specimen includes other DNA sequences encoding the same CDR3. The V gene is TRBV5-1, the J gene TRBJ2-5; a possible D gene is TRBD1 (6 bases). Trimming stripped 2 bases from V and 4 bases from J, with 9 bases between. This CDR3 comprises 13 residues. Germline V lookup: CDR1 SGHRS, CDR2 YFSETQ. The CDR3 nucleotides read TGCGCCAGCAGCTTTACAGGGCCAGAGACCCAGTACTTC. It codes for CASSFTGPETQYF.

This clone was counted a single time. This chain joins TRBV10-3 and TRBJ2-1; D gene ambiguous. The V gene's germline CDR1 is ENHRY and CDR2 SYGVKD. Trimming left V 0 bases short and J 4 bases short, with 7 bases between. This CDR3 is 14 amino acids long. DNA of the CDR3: TGTGCCATCAGTGAGTCAACGAAATACAATGAGCAGTTCTTC. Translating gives CAISESTKYNEQFF.

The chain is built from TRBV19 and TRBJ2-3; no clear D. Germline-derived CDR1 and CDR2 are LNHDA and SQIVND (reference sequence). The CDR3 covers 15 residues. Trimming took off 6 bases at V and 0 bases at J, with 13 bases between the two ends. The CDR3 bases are TGTGCCAGTAGGGGTCTAGGAATCAGCACAGATACGCAGTATTTT. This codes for CASRGLGISTDTQYF.

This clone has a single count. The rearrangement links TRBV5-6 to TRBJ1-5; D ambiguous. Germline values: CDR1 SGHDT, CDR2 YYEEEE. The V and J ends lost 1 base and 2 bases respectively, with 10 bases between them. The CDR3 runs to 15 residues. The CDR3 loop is CASSLRSAGNQPQHF. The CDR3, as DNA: TGTGCCAGCAGCTTGCGCTCGGCTGGCAATCAGCCCCAGCATTTT.

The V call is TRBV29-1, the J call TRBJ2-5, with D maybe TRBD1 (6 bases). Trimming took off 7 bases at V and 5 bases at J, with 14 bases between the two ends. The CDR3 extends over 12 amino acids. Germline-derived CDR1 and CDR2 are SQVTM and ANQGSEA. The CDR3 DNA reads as TGCAGCGGAACAGGGTCGCGCGAGACCCAGTACTTC. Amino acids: CSGTGSRETQYF.

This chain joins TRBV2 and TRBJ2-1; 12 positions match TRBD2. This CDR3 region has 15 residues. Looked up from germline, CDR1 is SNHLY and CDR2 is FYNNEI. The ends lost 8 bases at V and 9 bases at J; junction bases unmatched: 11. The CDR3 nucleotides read TGTGCCAGCGGGTTACTAGCGGGGGGTGCCGCTGAGCAGTTCTTC. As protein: CASGLLAGGAAEQFF.

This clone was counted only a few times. CDR3 sequence (DNA): TGTGCCTGGAGTGTTTATGCTAAGGGCTACACCTTC. It yields the protein CAWSVYAKGYTF. V gene TRBV30 combines with J gene TRBJ1-2; D ambiguous. V was clipped by 0 bases and J by 8 bases, with 10 bases between them. The germline CDR1 and CDR2 sequences are GTSNPN and SVGIG (reference sequence). This CDR3 is 12 amino acids long.

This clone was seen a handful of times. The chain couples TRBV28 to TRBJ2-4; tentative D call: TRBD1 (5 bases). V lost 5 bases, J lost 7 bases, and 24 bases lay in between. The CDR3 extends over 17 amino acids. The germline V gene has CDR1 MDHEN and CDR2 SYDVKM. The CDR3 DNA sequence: TGTGCCAGCAGTCCCCGAAGGCAGGGCAACCTTGAGAACATTCAGTACTTC. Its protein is CASSPRRQGNLENIQYF.

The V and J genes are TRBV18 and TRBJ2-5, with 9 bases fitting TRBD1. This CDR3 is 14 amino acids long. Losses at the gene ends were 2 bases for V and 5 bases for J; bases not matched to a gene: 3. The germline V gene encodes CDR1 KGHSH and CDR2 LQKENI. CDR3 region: CASSPNRGHETQYF. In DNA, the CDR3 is TGTGCCAGCTCACCAAACAGGGGGCATGAGACCCAGTACTTC. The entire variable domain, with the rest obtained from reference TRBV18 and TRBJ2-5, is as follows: NAGVMQNPRHLVRRRGQEARLRCSPMKGHSHVYWYRQLPEEGLKFMVYLQKENIIDESGMPKERFSAEFPKEGPSILRIQQVVRGDSAAYFCASSPNRGHETQYFGPGTRLLVL.

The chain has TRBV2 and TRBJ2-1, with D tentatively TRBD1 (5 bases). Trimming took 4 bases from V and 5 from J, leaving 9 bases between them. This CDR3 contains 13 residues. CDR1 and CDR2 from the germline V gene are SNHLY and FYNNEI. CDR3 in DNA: TGTGCCAGCAGTGCGGACACGAACAATGAGCAGTTCTTC. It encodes CASSADTNNEQFF.

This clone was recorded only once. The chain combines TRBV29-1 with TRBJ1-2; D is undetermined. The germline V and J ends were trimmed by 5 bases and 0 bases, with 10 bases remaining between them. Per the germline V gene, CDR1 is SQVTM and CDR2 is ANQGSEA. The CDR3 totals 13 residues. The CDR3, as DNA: TGCAGCGTTTCAGACGTTTCTAACTATGGCTACACCTTC. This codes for CSVSDVSNYGYTF.

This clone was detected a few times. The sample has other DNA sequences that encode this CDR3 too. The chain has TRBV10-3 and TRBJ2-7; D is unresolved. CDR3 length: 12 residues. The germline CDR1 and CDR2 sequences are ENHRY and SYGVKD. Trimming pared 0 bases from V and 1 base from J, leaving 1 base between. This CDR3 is CAISESSYEQYF. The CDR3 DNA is TGTGCCATCAGTGAGTCATCCTACGAGCAGTACTTC.

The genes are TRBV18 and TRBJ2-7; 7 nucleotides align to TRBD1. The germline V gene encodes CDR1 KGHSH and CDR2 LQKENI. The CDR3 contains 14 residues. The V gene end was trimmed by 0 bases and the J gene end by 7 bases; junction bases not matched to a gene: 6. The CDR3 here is CASSPPVQGNEQYF. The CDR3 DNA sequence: TGTGCCAGCTCACCACCGGTACAGGGGAATGAGCAGTACTTC. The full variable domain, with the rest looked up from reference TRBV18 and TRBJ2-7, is NAGVMQNPRHLVRRRGQEARLRCSPMKGHSHVYWYRQLPEEGLKFMVYLQKENIIDESGMPKERFSAEFPKEGPSILRIQQVVRGDSAAYFCASSPPVQGNEQYFGPGTRLTVT.